These 17 T cell receptor beta chains came from one sample sequenced in a study of blood T cell repertoires in COVID-19. Profiled with immunoSEQ multiplex PCR; TCRdb holds only in-frame clones, not every one. The table includes 400,000 to 550,000 clones, 70% to 90% detected once. Sequenced input: PBMCs or T cells enriched from blood (not recorded which). These receptor sequences come from a woman younger than 30 with acute COVID-19.

The gene calls are TRBV29-1 and TRBJ2-7, with no clear D. Trimming removed 2 bases from V and 5 bases from J, with 16 bases in between. The CDR3 spans 14 residues. Per germline, CDR1 SQVTM and CDR2 ANQGSEA. The CDR3 here is CSVEYGFNSDEQYF. The CDR3 coding sequence is TGCAGCGTTGAATACGGGTTTAACTCGGACGAGCAGTACTTC.

The rearrangement joins TRBV13 to TRBJ2-7, with 7 bases matching TRBD2. CDR1 is PRHDT, CDR2 FYEKMQ, per germline (reference sequence). The CDR3 has 14 residues. Germline trimming cut 1 base from V and 1 base from J; bases unmatched to any gene: 1. This CDR3 is CASSLERGSYEQYF. The DNA for the CDR3 is TGTGCCAGCAGCTTAGAGCGGGGTTCCTACGAGCAGTACTTC.

The chain recombines TRBV6-5 with TRBJ1-4; 8 bases map to TRBD1. Germline trimming cut 6 bases from V and 5 bases from J; bases unmatched to any gene: 5. Germline V gene sequence: CDR1 MNHEY, CDR2 SVGAGI. The CDR3 runs to 14 residues. The DNA for the CDR3 is TGTGCCAGCAGCGGGGACAGGTCGAATGAAAAACTGTTTTTT. It is translated as CASSGDRSNEKLFF.

CDR3 region: CASSNTGGYEQYF. The CDR3 nucleotides are TGTGCCAGCAGCAACACAGGGGGATACGAGCAGTACTTC. This chain joins TRBV11-2 and TRBJ2-7, with TRBD1 matching over 8 bases. CDR3 length: 13 amino acids. The V and J ends lost 5 bases and 4 bases, in that order; junction bases with no gene match: 4. CDR1 is SGHAT and CDR2 is FQNNGV in the germline V gene.

The rearrangement joins TRBV28 to TRBJ2-7; TRBD1 might be the D (5 bases). Germline-derived CDR1 and CDR2 are MDHEN and SYDVKM. There are 14 residues in the CDR3. The V gene lost 6 bases and the J gene lost 4 bases, with 16 bases spanning the gap. CDR3 bases: TGTGCCAGCAGGAGGAATAGGGGTCGGTACGAGCAGTACTTC. It codes for CASRRNRGRYEQYF.

This chain joins TRBV12-5 and TRBJ2-7; TRBD1 agrees at 9 bases. Trimming cost V 1 base and J 3 bases; bases outside gene matches: 4. This CDR3 region has 15 residues. The germline V gene has CDR1 LGHNT and CDR2 FRNRAP. The CDR3: CASGLELTGGYEQYF. The CDR3 bases are TGTGCTAGTGGTTTGGAATTGACAGGGGGCTACGAGCAGTACTTC.

The rearrangement joins TRBV18 to TRBJ2-7; D gene unclear. The germline V gene encodes CDR1 KGHSH and CDR2 LQKENI. The germline V and J ends were trimmed by 0 bases and 7 bases, with 7 bases remaining between them. CDR3 length: 12 amino acids. CDR3 nucleotides: TGTGCCAGCTCACCACCTACCGGGGAGCAGTACTTC. This sequence encodes CASSPPTGEQYF.

This chain uses TRBV9 with TRBJ2-3; 10 bases fit TRBD1. There are 16 residues in the CDR3. CDR1 is SGDLS, CDR2 YYNGEE, per germline. J gave up 2 bases and V 3 bases, and 6 bases lay outside the gene matches. The CDR3 region has the DNA TGTGCCAGCAGCGGCGGACAGGGGGTATTCACAGATACGCAGTATTTT. This encodes CASSGGQGVFTDTQYF.

This chain uses TRBV29-1 with TRBJ1-2; TRBD1 might be the D (5 bases). CDR1 is SQVTM and CDR2 is ANQGSEA in the germline V gene. The CDR3 totals 14 residues. V was cut by 3 bases and J by 8 bases, with 19 bases left in between. CDR3 residues: CSVDMGAGVEGYTF. The CDR3 DNA sequence: TGCAGCGTTGATATGGGAGCGGGGGTGGAGGGCTACACCTTC.

This chain links TRBV7-9 with TRBJ1-2; D might be TRBD1 (6 bases). The CDR3 extends over 13 amino acids. Trimming took off 3 bases at V and 4 bases at J, with 9 bases between the two ends. Germline values: CDR1 SEHNR, CDR2 FQNEAQ (reference sequence). The CDR3 reads CASSLDSVYGYTF. For the CDR3, the DNA is TGTGCCAGCAGCTTGGACAGCGTCTATGGCTACACCTTC.

J is TRBJ2-7 and V is TRBV3-1 (or the pseudogene TRBV3-2), with D possibly being TRBD1 (7 bases). CDR1 and CDR2 from the germline V gene are LGHDT and YNNKEL (reference sequence). The CDR3 is made up of 15 amino acids. V lost 1 base, J lost 4 bases, and 14 bases lay in between. The CDR3 sequence is CASSQAQGGSYEQYF. In DNA form, the CDR3 reads TGTGCCAGCAGCCAAGCCCAGGGGGGCAGTTACGAGCAGTACTTC.

The chain recombines TRBV2 with TRBJ1-4, with D possibly matching TRBD1 (5 bases). Germline loops: CDR1 SNHLY, CDR2 FYNNEI. The length of the CDR3 is 13 residues. With 6 bases removed from V and 8 bases from J, the gap between germline ends came to 13 bases. CDR3: CASSAGILEKLFF. The CDR3 DNA reads as TGTGCCAGCAGCGCAGGGATCCTCGAAAAACTGTTTTTT.

The chain links TRBV6-5 to TRBJ1-1; D not certain. The CDR3 has 13 residues. V was cut by 2 bases and J by 4 bases, with 8 bases left in between. Germline V lookup: CDR1 MNHEY, CDR2 SVGAGI. CDR3 in amino acids: CASSYRESTEAFF. In nucleotides, the CDR3 is TGTGCCAGCAGTTACAGGGAGAGCACTGAAGCTTTCTTT.

This chain links TRBV12-5 with TRBJ1-5; D is uncertain. This CDR3 comprises 12 residues. The V end lost 5 bases, the J end lost 5 bases, and 7 bases lay between the germline ends. Germline CDR1 LGHNT, CDR2 FRNRAP. The CDR3 region has the DNA TGTGCTAGTGGTCGGGTAGATCAGCCCCAGCATTTT. Translating it yields CASGRVDQPQHF.

The chain links TRBV7-9 to TRBJ1-2, with D unresolved. Trimming stripped 11 bases from V and 8 bases from J, with 15 bases between. Germline loops: CDR1 SEHNR, CDR2 FQNEAQ (reference sequence). The CDR3 is 11 amino acids. The CDR3 DNA reads TGTGCCGTGAGTCTGGAGGCCGGCTACACCTTC. Protein: CAVSLEAGYTF.

The chain has TRBV11-2 and TRBJ1-4; 8 bases match TRBD1. The CDR3 runs 14 residues. Trimming removed 5 bases from V and 8 bases from J; junction bases left unmatched: 7. Germline CDR1 is SGHAT and CDR2 is FQNNGV. The CDR3 DNA is TGTGCCAGCAGCGATACAGGGGGTGGGGAAAAACTGTTTTTT. Encoded protein: CASSDTGGGEKLFF.

This clone occurred once. The chain employs TRBV30 and TRBJ2-5; a weak D match, TRBD1 (5 bases). Germline V gene sequence: CDR1 GTSNPN, CDR2 SVGIG (reference sequence). Trimming stripped 1 base from V and 5 bases from J, with 11 bases between. CDR3 length equals 13 residues. The CDR3: CAWSETVRETQYF. CDR3 coding DNA: TGTGCCTGGAGTGAGACAGTCCGCGAGACCCAGTACTTC.